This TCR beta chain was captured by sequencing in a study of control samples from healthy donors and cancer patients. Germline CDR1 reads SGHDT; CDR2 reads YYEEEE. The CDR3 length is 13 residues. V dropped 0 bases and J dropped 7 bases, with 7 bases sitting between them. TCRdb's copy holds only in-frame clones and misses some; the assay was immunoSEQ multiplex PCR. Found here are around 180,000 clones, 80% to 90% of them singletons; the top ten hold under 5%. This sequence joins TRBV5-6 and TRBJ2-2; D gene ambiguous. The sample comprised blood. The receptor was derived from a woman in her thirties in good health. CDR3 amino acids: CASSLAYYGELFF. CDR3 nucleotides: TGTGCCAGCAGCTTGGCGTATTACGGGGAGCTGTTTTTT.